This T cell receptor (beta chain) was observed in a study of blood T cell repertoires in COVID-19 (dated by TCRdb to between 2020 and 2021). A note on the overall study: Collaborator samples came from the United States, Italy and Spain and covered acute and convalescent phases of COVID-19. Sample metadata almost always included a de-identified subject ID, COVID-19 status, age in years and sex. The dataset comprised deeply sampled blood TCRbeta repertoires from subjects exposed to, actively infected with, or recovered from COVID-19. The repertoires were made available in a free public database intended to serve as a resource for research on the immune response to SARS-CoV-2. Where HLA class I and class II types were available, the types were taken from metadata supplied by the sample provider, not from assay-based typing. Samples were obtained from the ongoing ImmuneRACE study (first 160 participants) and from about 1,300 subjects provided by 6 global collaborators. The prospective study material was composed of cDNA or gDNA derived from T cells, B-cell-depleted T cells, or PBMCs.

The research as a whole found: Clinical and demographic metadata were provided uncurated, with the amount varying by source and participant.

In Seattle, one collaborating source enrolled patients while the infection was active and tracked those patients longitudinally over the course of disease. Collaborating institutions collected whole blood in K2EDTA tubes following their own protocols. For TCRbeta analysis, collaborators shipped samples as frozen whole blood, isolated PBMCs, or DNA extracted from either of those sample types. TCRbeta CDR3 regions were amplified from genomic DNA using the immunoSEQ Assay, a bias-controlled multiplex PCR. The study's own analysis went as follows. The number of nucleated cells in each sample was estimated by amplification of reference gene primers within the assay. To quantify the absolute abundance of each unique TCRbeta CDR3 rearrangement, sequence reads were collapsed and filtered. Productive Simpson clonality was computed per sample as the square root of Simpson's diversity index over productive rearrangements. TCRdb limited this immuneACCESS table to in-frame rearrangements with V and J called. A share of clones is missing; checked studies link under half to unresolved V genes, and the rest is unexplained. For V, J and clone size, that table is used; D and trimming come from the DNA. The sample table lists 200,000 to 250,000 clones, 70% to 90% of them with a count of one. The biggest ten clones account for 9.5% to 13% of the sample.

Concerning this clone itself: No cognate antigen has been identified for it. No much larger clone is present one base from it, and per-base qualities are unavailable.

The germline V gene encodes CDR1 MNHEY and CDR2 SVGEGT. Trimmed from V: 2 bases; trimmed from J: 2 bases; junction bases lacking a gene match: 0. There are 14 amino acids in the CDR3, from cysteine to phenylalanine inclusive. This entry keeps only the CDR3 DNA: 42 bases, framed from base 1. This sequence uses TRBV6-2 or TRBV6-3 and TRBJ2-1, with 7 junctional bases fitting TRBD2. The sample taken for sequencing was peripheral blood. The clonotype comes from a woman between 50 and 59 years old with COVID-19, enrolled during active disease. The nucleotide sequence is TGTGCCAGCAGTTACGGGGGGGCCTACAATGAGCAGTTCTTC. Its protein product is CASSYGGAYNEQFF.